These T cell receptor beta chains were read from a single sample in a study of T cells after yellow fever vaccination. One entry per CDR3 protein, called by TCRdb with MiXCR from the 5' RACE reads. Here the sample spans about 32,000 distinct CDR3 sequences, less than 8.5% being singletons. Sequencing was performed on PBMCs, either bulk or a sorted T-cell subset (CD4+, CD8+, memory, or dextramer-sorted; not recorded which), taken on the day of the first yellow fever vaccination. These TCRs come from a man younger than 35 who received the YFV17D yellow fever vaccine. Each CDR3 is given with its conserved first and last residue. A D gene is named only where the DNA matches it firmly. Clone size, where shown, is once, few, many, or a class for clones that have expanded.

V,size,D,J,CDR3,DNA
TRBV4-3,many,.,TRBJ1-1,CASSQEHGGTEAFF,TGCGCCAGCAGCCAAGAACACGGAGGGACTGAAGCTTTCTTT
TRBV7-3,many,.,TRBJ1-1,CASSVQGNTEAFF,TGTGCCAGCAGCGTACAGGGGAACACTGAAGCTTTCTTT
TRBV20-1,many,TRBD2,TRBJ2-3,CSAPRRLAGVTDTQYF,TGCAGTGCTCCCCGGAGACTAGCGGGGGTCACAGATACGCAGTATTTT
TRBV20-1,.,TRBD1,TRBJ1-5,CSARGGTGVSNQPQHF,TGCAGTGCGAGAGGCGGGACAGGGGTAAGCAATCAGCCCCAGCATTTT
TRBV10-3,few,.,TRBJ1-6,CAISQGNYNSPLHF,TGTGCCATCAGCCAGGGTAACTACAATTCACCCCTCCACTTT
TRBV6-1,.,.,TRBJ1-4,CASRGGGGPYEKLFF,TGTGCCAGCAGAGGCGGCGGGGGGCCCTATGAAAAACTGTTTTTT
TRBV5-1,few,TRBD2,TRBJ2-3,CASSLRLASGPRSTDTQYF,TGCGCCAGCAGCCTGCGACTAGCCTCGGGGCCCCGGAGCACAGATACGCAGTATTTT
TRBV5-6,many,.,TRBJ1-1,CASTPGGGRWTEAFF,TGTGCCAGCACTCCCGGGGGAGGTCGGTGGACTGAAGCTTTCTTT
TRBV7-2,.,TRBD2,TRBJ2-1,CASSRLAGTYNEQFF,TGTGCCAGCTCCCGACTAGCGGGGACCTACAATGAGCAGTTCTTC
TRBV6-2/TRBV6-3,many,TRBD1,TRBJ1-5,CASSYRTGQNQPQHF,TGTGCCAGCAGTTACCGGACAGGTCAAAATCAGCCCCAGCATTTT
TRBV3-1,few,TRBD2,TRBJ2-1,CASSQYAGGAYNEQFF,TGTGCCAGCAGCCAGTACGCGGGGGGGGCATACAATGAGCAGTTCTTC
TRBV5-1,many,TRBD2,TRBJ2-1,CASSLTGTSGYNEQFF,TGCGCCAGCAGCTTGACCGGGACTAGCGGCTACAATGAGCAGTTCTTC
TRBV4-3,.,.,TRBJ1-2,CASSQDGGGGYGYTF,TGCGCCAGCAGCCAAGACGGAGGGGGGGGGTATGGCTACACCTTC
TRBV7-9,.,.,TRBJ2-2,CGSVNSGTTNTGELFF,TGTGGCAGCGTCAACTCCGGGACAACCAACACCGGGGAGCTGTTTTTT
TRBV7-6,.,.,TRBJ1-5,CASGESGQPQHF,TGTGCCAGCGGGGAGTCCGGGCAGCCCCAGCATTTT
TRBV24-1,few,TRBD1,TRBJ1-2,CATSVHRGRSFYGYTF,TGTGCCACCAGTGTCCACAGGGGGCGAAGCTTCTATGGCTACACCTTC
TRBV7-3,many,.,TRBJ1-1,CASSHSGGLNTEAFF,TGTGCCAGCAGCCACAGTGGCGGCCTTAACACTGAAGCTTTCTTT
TRBV9,many,.,TRBJ2-1,CASSSSSGSYNEQFF,TGTGCCAGCAGCTCCAGTAGCGGTTCCTACAATGAGCAGTTCTTC
TRBV20-1,many,TRBD1,TRBJ2-3,CSAPGQGADTQYF,TGCAGTGCTCCCGGACAGGGGGCAGATACGCAGTATTTT
TRBV14,few,.,TRBJ2-6,CASSHPLGGSGANVLTF,TGTGCCAGCAGCCACCCGCTAGGGGGCTCTGGGGCCAACGTCCTGACTTTC
TRBV12-3/TRBV12-4,many,.,TRBJ2-5,CASRLRETQYF,TGTGCCAGCAGACTTAGGGAGACCCAGTACTTC
TRBV5-1,many,.,TRBJ1-2,CASSLSQAGGGYTF,TGCGCCAGCAGCTTGAGTCAGGCGGGCGGTGGCTACACCTTC
TRBV5-1,many,.,TRBJ2-3,CASSGDSRRDTQYF,TGCGCCAGCAGTGGAGATTCTCGGAGAGATACGCAGTATTTT
TRBV7-3,many,.,TRBJ2-1,CASSSTFWSEQFF,TGTGCCAGCAGCTCCACCTTTTGGAGTGAGCAGTTCTTC
TRBV7-6,many,.,TRBJ1-5,CASSLGSGIRNQPQHF,TGTGCCAGCAGCTTAGGGTCCGGCATCCGCAATCAGCCCCAGCATTTT
TRBV20-1,many,TRBD1,TRBJ2-7,CSASLGQGRNEQYF,TGCAGTGCTAGTTTGGGACAGGGGAGAAACGAGCAGTACTTC